The clone carrying this TCR beta chain showed up many times. The record originates from a study of regulatory T cells in long-lasting Graves disease. Time point described: persistent/refractory GD, antithyroid drugs over 5 years with positive TRAb. From PBMCs, RNA was extracted and then used to make the TCR library. Deletions cut 3 bases from V and 0 bases from J, with 6 bases between. CDR3 size: 14 residues. Germline V gives CDR1 ENHRY, CDR2 SYGVKD. Building the TCR beta libraries relied on iRepertoire HTBI primers, and CDR3 regions underwent Arm-PCR. TCRdb independently ran MiXCR on the multiplex PCR reads; one entry per CDR3 protein. The repertoire holds roughly 500,000 distinct CDR3 sequences, around 20% seen once, with 7% to 9.5% in the top ten.

The sequence came from a female donor with Graves disease. The source was peripheral blood mononuclear cells (PBMCs), collected when the disease was refractory, from a patient treated with antithyroid drugs. The rearrangement joins TRBV10-3 to TRBJ1-5; no clear D gene. The CDR3 bases are TGTGCCATCAGTGACAGCTTTAGCAATCAGCCCCAGCATTTT. Protein product: CAISDSFSNQPQHF.